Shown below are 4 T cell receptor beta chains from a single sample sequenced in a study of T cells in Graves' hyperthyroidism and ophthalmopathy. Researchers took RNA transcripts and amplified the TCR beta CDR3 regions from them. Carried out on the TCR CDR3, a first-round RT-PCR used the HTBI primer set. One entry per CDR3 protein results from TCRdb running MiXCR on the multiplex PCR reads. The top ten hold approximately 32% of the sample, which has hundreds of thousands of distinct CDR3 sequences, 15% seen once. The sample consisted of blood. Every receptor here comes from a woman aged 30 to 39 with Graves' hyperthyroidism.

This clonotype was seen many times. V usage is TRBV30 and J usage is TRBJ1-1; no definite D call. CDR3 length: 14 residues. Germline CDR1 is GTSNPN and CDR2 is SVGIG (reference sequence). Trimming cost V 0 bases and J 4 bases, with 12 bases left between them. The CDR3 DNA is TGTGCCTGGAGTGTACTGGGTGGATTCACTGAAGCTTTCTTT. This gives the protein CAWSVLGGFTEAFF.

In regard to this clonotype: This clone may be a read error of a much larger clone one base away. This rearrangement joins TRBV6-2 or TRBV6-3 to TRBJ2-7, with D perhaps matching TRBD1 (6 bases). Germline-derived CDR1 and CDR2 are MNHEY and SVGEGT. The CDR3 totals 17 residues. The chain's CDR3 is CASTYSRAAQGLYEQYF. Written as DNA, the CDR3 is TGTGCCAGCACTTACTCGAGAGCGGCACAGGGTCTCTACGAGCAGTACTTC.

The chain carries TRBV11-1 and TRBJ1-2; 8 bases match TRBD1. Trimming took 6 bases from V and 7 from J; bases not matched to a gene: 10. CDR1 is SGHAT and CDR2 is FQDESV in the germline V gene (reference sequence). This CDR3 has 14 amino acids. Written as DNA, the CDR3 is TGTGCCAGCAGACTGGACAGGGCAGCGGGTGGCTACACCTTC. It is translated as CASRLDRAAGGYTF.

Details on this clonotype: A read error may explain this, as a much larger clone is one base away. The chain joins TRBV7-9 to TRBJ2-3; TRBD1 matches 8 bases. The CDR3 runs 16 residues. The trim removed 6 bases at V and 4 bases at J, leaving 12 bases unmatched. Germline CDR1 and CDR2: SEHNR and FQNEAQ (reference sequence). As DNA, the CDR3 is TGTGCCAGCAGTTTCGACAGGGGCAAGACCGCAGATACGCAGTATTTT. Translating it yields CASSFDRGKTADTQYF.